This entry describes one TCR beta chain. Its target is unknown. The germline CDR1 and CDR2 sequences are SGHAT and FQNNGV. The J segment lost 3 bases and the V segment lost 0 bases, leaving 3 bases of the junction unmatched. This CDR3 has 15 residues. The record originates from a study of identical twins. Study-wide results and caveats: Excess low generation probability was seen in twin-shared out-of-frame alpha sequences. The degree of excess twin sharing was weaker in beta out-of-frame sequences.

It was template switching that added a universal primer site, and there were unique molecular identifiers on the cDNA. TCRdb re-called the 5' RACE reads through MiXCR, storing one row per CDR3 protein. The table includes approximately 1.8 million distinct CDR3 sequences, more than 30% detected once. This clonotype was sampled from a newborn girl in good health. Specimen: cord blood. The chain uses TRBV11-2 and TRBJ1-2, with 8 bases fitting TRBD1. The CDR3 nucleotides read TGTGCCAGCAGCTTAGACGAACAGGGGGACTATGGCTACACCTTC. Residues: CASSLDEQGDYGYTF.